These T cell receptor beta chains were read from a single sample in a study of CD8 T cells in acute hepatitis C reinfection. The table came from immunoSEQ multiplex PCR; TCRdb's copy has only in-frame clones and leaves some out. Of approximately 1,200 clones in the sample, about 60% were seen once. Specimen: HCV NS3-1073 tetramer-sorted CD8+ T cells from PBMCs, collected at follow-up. The receptors derive from a man aged 40-50 years who spontaneously cleared hepatitis C infection. Both conserved end residues are part of each CDR3. Each record gives: V gene, J gene, D gene, clone size, CDR3 DNA, CDR3 protein. The D gene is left open where the match is weak. Some rows have no size entry. The others give once, few or many, or a class for an expanded clone.

>TRBV6-1|TRBJ1-2|.|.
TGTGCCAGCAGTGCACCGACTCGGATAGAGGGCTACACCTTC
CASSAPTRIEGYTF
>TRBV4-2|TRBJ2-7|.|.
TGTGCCAGCAGCCAAGAGGGGGCGGGAGCCCCCTACGAGCAGTACTTC
CASSQEGAGAPYEQYF
>TRBV6-1|TRBJ1-3|.|few
TGTGCCAGCAGTGAAGCGTTTTACAGGGCCGACTCTGGAAACACCATATATTTT
CASSEAFYRADSGNTIYF
>TRBV9|TRBJ2-1|TRBD2|.
TGTGCCAGCAGCGTAGGAGAAGGAGGGACTAGATGGGACAATGAGCAGTTCTTC
CASSVGEGGTRWDNEQFF
>TRBV7-7|TRBJ2-5|.|.
TGTGCTAGCAGCTTAGAGGGTCGAATAGGGGGGCAAGAGACCCAGTACTTC
CASSLEGRIGGQETQYF
>TRBV27|TRBJ2-7|TRBD2|once
TGTGCCAGCAGTTTAGAACTAGCGGGGGGCAACGAGCAGTACTTC
CASSLELAGGNEQYF
>TRBV7-6|TRBJ1-1|.|.
TGTGCCAGCAGCTTAGACCATCTAGATGAAGCTTTCTTT
CASSLDHLDEAFF
>TRBV4-1|TRBJ1-1|.|.
TGCGCCAGCAGCCACCTCGCGAACACTGAAGCTTTCTTT
CASSHLANTEAFF
>TRBV9|TRBJ2-1|.|once
TGTGCCAGCAGCAGTGGGAATGAGCAGTTCTTC
CASSSGNEQFF
>TRBV4-2|TRBJ1-1|.|.
TGTGCCAGCAGCCAAGAGGCGAACACTGAAGCTTTCTTT
CASSQEANTEAFF
>TRBV14|TRBJ2-4|.|.
TGTGCCAGCAGCCAAGCGAACCAGGAAAACATTCAGTACTTC
CASSQANQENIQYF
>TRBV18|TRBJ2-7|.|.
TGTGCCAGCTCACAAGGCTCCGGGGGCAGCTACGAGCAGTACTTC
CASSQGSGGSYEQYF
>TRBV5-4|TRBJ2-2|.|.
TGTGCCAGTTTACTGCCGACCGGGGAGCTGTTTTTT
CASLLPTGELFF
>TRBV4-2|TRBJ1-1|.|few
TGTGCCAGCAGCCAAGAACCGGGCACTGAAGCTTTCTTT
CASSQEPGTEAFF
>TRBV27|TRBJ2-1|.|.
TGTGCCAGCAGTTTAACGGTGTCAGGGGCGACGGCCAACAATGAGCAGTTCTTC
CASSLTVSGATANNEQFF
>TRBV4-2|TRBJ1-2|.|few
TGTGCCAGCAGCCAAATTGGGGAGGAGTCCTATGGCTACACCTTC
CASSQIGEESYGYTF
>TRBV10-1|TRBJ2-7|.|once
TGCGCCAGCAGTGAGGGATCCTACGAGCAGTACTTC
CASSEGSYEQYF
>TRBV4-2|TRBJ2-7|.|few
TGTGCCAGCAGCCAAGAGTTCGGGGCCCATGGGGAGCAGTACTTC
CASSQEFGAHGEQYF
>TRBV5-1|TRBJ2-3|TRBD2|.
TGCGCCAGCAGCTTGGAGATAGTAGCGGGAGCAGATACGCAGTATTTT
CASSLEIVAGADTQYF
>TRBV4-2|TRBJ2-7|TRBD1|.
TGTGCCAGCAGCCCAGTGCAGGGGGCCCCCTACGAGCAGTACTTC
CASSPVQGAPYEQYF
>TRBV28|TRBJ2-1|.|.
TGTGCCAGCGGACTTCAGGGGGGGGAAAAATTCAATGAGCAGTTCTTC
CASGLQGGEKFNEQFF